Each of the 3 T cell receptor beta chains below was sequenced from the same sample in a study of control samples from healthy donors and cancer patients. Sequencing was performed with immunoSEQ multiplex PCR; in TCRdb, only in-frame clones are kept and a portion is missing. The data contain fewer than 300,000 clones, approximately 80% of them singletons. Sequenced: PBMCs. The source of these receptors is a woman aged 55 to 70 with lung cancer.

On this clone itself: Within the sample, other DNA sequences also encode this same CDR3. The J gene is TRBJ2-3, the V gene TRBV4-2, with unresolved D. This CDR3 comprises 15 residues. V shed 0 bases and J shed 2 bases, with 9 bases lying between them. Germline-derived CDR1 and CDR2 are LGHNA and YNFKEQ. Here the CDR3 DNA reads TGTGCCAGCAGCCAAGAATCGGTTTCCACAGATACGCAGTATTTT. Residues: CASSQESVSTDTQYF.

This sequence joins TRBV11-2 and TRBJ2-1, with D uncertain. V lost 0 bases, J lost 3 bases, and 6 bases lay in between. The CDR3 has 14 residues. From germline, CDR1 is SGHAT and CDR2 FQNNGV. The CDR3 region has the DNA TGTGCCAGCAGCTTAGAGACTGACTACAATGAGCAGTTCTTC. Encoded protein: CASSLETDYNEQFF. The full variable domain, completed using reference TRBV11-2 and TRBJ2-1, is EAGVAQSPRYKIIEKRQSVAFWCNPISGHATLYWYQQILGQGPKLLIQFQNNGVVDDSQLPKDRFSAERLKGVDSTLKIQPAKLEDSAVYLCASSLETDYNEQFFGPGTRLTVL.

V usage is TRBV7-8 and J usage is TRBJ1-1; maybe TRBD1 (6 bases). The V and J ends lost 5 bases and 7 bases respectively, with 14 bases between them. Looked up from germline, CDR1 is SGHVS and CDR2 is FQNEAQ. This CDR3 is built from 13 residues. The CDR3 nucleotides are TGTGCCAGCAGCCGAGGGGGGGGCGATGAAGCTTTCTTT. Translation gives CASSRGGGDEAFF. The full variable domain, in which reference TRBV7-8 and TRBJ1-1 provide the parts outside the CDR3, is GAGVSQSPRYKVAKRGQDVALRCDPISGHVSLFWYQQALGQGPEFLTYFQNEAQLDKSGLPSDRFFAERPEGSVSTLKIQRTQQEDSAVYLCASSRGGGDEAFFGQGTRLTVV.